This T cell receptor beta chain was recovered during a study of T cell clonotyping in hematopoietic cell transplantation. Study-level points and caveats: Broader posttransplant TCR repertoire diversity was predicted by graft donor and pretransplant recipient Inverse Simpson Index values. Recipient TCR diversity dropped after transplant; expanded clonotypes rose from day 30 to 180. At the given depth, recipient repertoires were over 95% de novo clonotypes.

The repertoire was sequenced with immunoSEQ multiplex PCR; TCRdb's copy has only in-frame clones and lacks some. The sample comprises under 30,000 clones, 90% to 95% of which are singletons, and approximately 12% rests with the top ten. Per the germline V gene, CDR1 is SGHVS and CDR2 is FQNEAQ. V gave up 5 bases and J gave up 1 base, with 15 bases separating them. The CDR3 totals 16 residues. Blood collection times were about day -28 and days 30, 100, 180 posttransplant. A remark on this clone: Its antigen is not identified.

The TCR originated in a female patient aged 50 to 65 who had an allogeneic stem cell transplant from a related donor, so the T cells may come from the graft donor. Some clones in this sample may be carry-over from other donors' samples. This chain joins TRBV7-8 and TRBJ1-5, with D possibly matching TRBD1 (5 bases). The material was PBMCs, obtained 100 days after allogeneic stem cell transplant. CDR3 residues: CASSPHTGTSNQPQHF. In nucleotides, the CDR3 is TGTGCCAGCAGCCCTCATACGGGGACCAGCAATCAGCCCCAGCATTTT.